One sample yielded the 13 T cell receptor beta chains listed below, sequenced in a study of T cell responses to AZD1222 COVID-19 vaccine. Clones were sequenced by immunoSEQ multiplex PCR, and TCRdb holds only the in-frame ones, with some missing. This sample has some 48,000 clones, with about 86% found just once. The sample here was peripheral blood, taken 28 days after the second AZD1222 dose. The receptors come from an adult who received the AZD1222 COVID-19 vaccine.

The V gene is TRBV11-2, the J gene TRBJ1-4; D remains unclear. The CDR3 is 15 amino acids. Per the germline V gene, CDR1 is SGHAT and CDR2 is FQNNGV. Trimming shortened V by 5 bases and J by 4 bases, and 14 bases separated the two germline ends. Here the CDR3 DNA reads TGTGCCAGCAGCCCACCGGGGTTGTATAATGAAAAACTGTTTTTT. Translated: CASSPPGLYNEKLFF.

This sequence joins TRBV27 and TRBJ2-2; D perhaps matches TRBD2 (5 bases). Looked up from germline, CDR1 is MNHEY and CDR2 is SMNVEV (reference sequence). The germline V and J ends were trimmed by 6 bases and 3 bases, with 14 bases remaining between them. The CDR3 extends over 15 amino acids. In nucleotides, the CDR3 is TGTGCCAGCAGACTAGGGCAGATCTACACCGGGGAGCTGTTTTTT. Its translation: CASRLGQIYTGELFF.

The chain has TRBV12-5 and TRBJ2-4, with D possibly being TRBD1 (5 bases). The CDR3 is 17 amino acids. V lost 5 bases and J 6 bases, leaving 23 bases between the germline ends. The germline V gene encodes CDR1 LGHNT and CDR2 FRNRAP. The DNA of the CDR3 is TGTGCTAGTGGTCTCCTCGTGGCAGGGTATCCCTCAAACATTCAGTACTTC. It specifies CASGLLVAGYPSNIQYF.

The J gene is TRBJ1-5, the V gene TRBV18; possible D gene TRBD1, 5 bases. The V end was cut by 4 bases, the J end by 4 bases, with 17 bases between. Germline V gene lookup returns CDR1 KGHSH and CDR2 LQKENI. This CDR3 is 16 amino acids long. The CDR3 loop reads CASSLAGPGSNQPQHF. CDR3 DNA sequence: TGTGCCAGCTCACTAGCGGGGCCAGGCTCTAATCAGCCCCAGCATTTT.

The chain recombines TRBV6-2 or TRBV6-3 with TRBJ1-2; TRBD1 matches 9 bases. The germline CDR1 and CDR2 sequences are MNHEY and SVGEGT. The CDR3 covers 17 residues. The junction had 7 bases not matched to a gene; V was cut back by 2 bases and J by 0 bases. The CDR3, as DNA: TGTGCCAGCAGTTACCTACGGGACAGGGCCACTAACTATGGCTACACCTTC. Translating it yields CASSYLRDRATNYGYTF.

The CDR3 here is CASSFGQADTQYF. The CDR3 nucleotides are TGCGCCAGCAGCTTCGGCCAAGCGGATACGCAGTATTTT. This chain joins TRBV5-1 and TRBJ2-3; D unresolved. Per the germline V gene, CDR1 is SGHRS and CDR2 is YFSETQ. Trimming removed 2 bases at V and 6 bases at J, with 10 bases between. This CDR3 is 13 amino acids long.

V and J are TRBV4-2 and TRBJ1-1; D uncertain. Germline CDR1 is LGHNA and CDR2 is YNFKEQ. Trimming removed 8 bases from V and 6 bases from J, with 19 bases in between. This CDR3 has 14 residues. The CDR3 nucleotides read TGTGCCAGCGCCCGCTATTTCGGTGGGGCTGAAGCTTTCTTT. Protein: CASARYFGGAEAFF.

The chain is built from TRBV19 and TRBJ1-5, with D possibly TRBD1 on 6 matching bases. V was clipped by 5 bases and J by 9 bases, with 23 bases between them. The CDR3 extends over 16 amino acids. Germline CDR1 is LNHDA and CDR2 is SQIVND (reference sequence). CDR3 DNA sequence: TGTGCCAGTAGTTATAAGGGGGTGAGGGACGGGCGGCCCCAGCATTTT. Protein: CASSYKGVRDGRPQHF. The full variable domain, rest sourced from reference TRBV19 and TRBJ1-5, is DGGITQSPKYLFRKEGQNVTLSCEQNLNHDAMYWYRQDPGQGLRLIYYSQIVNDFQKGDIAEGYSVSREKKESFPLTVTSAQKNPTAFYLCASSYKGVRDGRPQHFGDGTRLSIL.

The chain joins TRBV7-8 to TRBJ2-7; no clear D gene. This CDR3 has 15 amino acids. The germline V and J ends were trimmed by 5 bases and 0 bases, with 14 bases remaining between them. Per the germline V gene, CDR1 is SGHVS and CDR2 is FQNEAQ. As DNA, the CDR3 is TGTGCCAGCAGCCCCCGACGAACGACCTCCTACGAGCAGTACTTC. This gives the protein CASSPRRTTSYEQYF.

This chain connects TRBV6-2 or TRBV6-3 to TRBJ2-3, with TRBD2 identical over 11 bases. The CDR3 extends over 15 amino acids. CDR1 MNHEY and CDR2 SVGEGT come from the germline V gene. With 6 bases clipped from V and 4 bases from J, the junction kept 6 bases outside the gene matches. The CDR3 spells CASSLGGLAADTQYF. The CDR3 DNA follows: TGTGCCAGCAGCCTCGGGGGACTAGCGGCAGATACGCAGTATTTT.

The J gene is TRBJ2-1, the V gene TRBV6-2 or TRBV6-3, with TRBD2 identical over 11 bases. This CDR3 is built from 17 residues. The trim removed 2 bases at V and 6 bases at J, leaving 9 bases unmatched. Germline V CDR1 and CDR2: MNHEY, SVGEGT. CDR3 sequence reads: CASSYVPGLADSNEQFF. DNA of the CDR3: TGTGCCAGCAGTTACGTGCCGGGACTAGCGGATTCCAATGAGCAGTTCTTC.

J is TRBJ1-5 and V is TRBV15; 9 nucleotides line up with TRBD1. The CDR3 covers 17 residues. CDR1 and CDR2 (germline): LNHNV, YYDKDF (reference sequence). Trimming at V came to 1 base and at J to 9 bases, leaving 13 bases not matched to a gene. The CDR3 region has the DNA TGTGCCACCAGCAGAGGGGAGGGACAGGGTTTTCTAGGGCCCCAGCATTTT. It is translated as CATSRGEGQGFLGPQHF.

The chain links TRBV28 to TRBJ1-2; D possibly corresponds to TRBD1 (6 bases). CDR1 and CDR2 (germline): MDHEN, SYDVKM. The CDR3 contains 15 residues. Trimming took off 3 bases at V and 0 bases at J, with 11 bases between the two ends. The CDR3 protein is CASSLGAVSNYGYTF. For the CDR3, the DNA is TGTGCCAGCAGTTTGGGGGCAGTTTCTAACTATGGCTACACCTTC.